The 7 T cell receptor beta chains in this list originate from one sample, sequenced in a study of regulatory T cells in long-lasting Graves disease. Noted time point: newly diagnosed GD, antithyroid drugs for less than 3 months. With RNA extracted from PBMCs as input, the TCR library was made. Arm-PCR of CDR3 regions with iRepertoire HTBI primers generated TCR beta libraries. MiXCR was run by TCRdb on the multiplex PCR reads, yielding one entry per CDR3 protein. The repertoire consists of 400,000 to 500,000 distinct CDR3 sequences, with about 15% occurring once and the leading ten covering about 23%. These same records also appear under a second study, on T cells in Graves' hyperthyroidism and ophthalmopathy.

The material was peripheral blood mononuclear cells (PBMCs), obtained at new diagnosis, from a patient treated with antithyroid drugs. Receptor source: a woman between 18 and 30 years old with Graves disease.

This clonotype has ten or more counts. This rearrangement joins TRBV7-2 to TRBJ1-2; D is undetermined. V was cut by 1 base and J by 2 bases, with 8 bases left in between. Germline CDR1 SGHTA, CDR2 FQGNSA. This CDR3 spans 14 amino acids. This CDR3 reads CASSLEVQNYGYTF. The CDR3 region has the DNA TGTGCCAGCAGCTTAGAAGTGCAGAACTATGGCTACACCTTC.

As to this clonotype: Just one base apart from a much larger clone, this may be a read error. The rearrangement links TRBV9 to TRBJ1-4; perhaps TRBD1 as D (5 bases). Trimming shortened V by 3 bases and J by 7 bases, and 16 bases separated the two germline ends. The V gene's germline CDR1 is SGDLS and CDR2 YYNGEE. This CDR3 is 15 amino acids long. The CDR3 DNA reads TGTGCCAGCAGCGAGGGGTTAGGGCTGAGTGAAAAACTGTTTTTT. Protein product: CASSEGLGLSEKLFF.

There are many counts of this clonotype. The V and J genes are TRBV5-1 and TRBJ1-5; a possible D gene is TRBD1 (5 bases). The V gene's germline CDR1 is SGHRS and CDR2 YFSETQ. CDR3 size: 15 residues. Trimming shortened V by 1 base and J by 1 base, and 9 bases separated the two germline ends. CDR3 nucleotide sequence: TGCGCCAGCAGCTTGAGGGGTGACAGCAATCAGCCCCAGCATTTT. Amino acids: CASSLRGDSNQPQHF.

This clonotype was seen a handful of times. A much larger clone sits a single nucleotide away, making a read error possible. The genes are TRBV11-2 and TRBJ2-1; 9 positions match TRBD2. Germline CDR1 and CDR2: SGHAT and FQNNGV. The CDR3 runs to 13 residues. The CDR3 coding sequence is TGTGCCAGCAGCGCCCGGACTAGCGTTGAGCGGTTCTTC. Amino acid sequence: CASSARTSVERFF.

J is TRBJ2-3 and V is TRBV4-3; D may be TRBD1 (5 bases). Trimming took off 4 bases at V and 6 bases at J, with 14 bases between the two ends. Per the germline V gene, CDR1 is LGHNA and CDR2 is YSLEER. The CDR3 length is 14 residues. This chain's CDR3 is CASSPDTSGDTQYF. The CDR3 DNA follows: TGCGCCAGCAGCCCGGACACCTCTGGGGATACGCAGTATTTT.

The chain employs TRBV7-9 and TRBJ2-7, with D possibly matching TRBD1 (6 bases). Germline CDR1 is SEHNR and CDR2 is FQNEAQ (reference sequence). This CDR3 is built from 11 residues. V was trimmed by 11 bases and J by 4 bases, leaving 12 bases between them. The DNA for the CDR3 is TGTGCCGGACAACAGGGATACGAGCAGTACTTC. This sequence encodes CAGQQGYEQYF. The full variable domain, in which reference TRBV7-9 and TRBJ2-7 provide the parts outside the CDR3, is DTGVSQNPRHKITKRGQNVTFRCDPISEHNRLYWYRQTLGQGPEFLTYFQNEAQLEKSRLLSDRFSAERPKGSFSTLEIQRTEQGDSAMYLCAGQQGYEQYFGPGTRLTVT.

This clonotype came up many times. The rearrangement joins TRBV2 to TRBJ1-5; D not resolved. Germline loops: CDR1 SNHLY, CDR2 FYNNEI. The CDR3 is 14 residues long. Deletions cut 0 bases from V and 6 bases from J, with 9 bases between. In DNA form, the CDR3 reads TGTGCCAGCAGTGAAGCACGCGGTGGTCAGCCCCAGCATTTT. It codes for CASSEARGGQPQHF.